This TCR beta chain was sequenced in a study of blood T cell repertoires in COVID-19. Looking at the study overall: Spain, Italy and the United States supplied samples that represented acute and convalescent COVID-19.

The CDR3 spans 16 residues. CDR1 SEHNR and CDR2 FQNEAQ come from the germline V gene (reference sequence). V lost 4 bases and J lost 3, with 15 bases in between. Authors' analysis steps: Nucleated cell number was recorded as an estimate derived from reference gene primer amplification. The table came from immunoSEQ multiplex PCR; TCRdb's copy has only in-frame clones and leaves some out. D and trimming were read from the DNA, whereas the V and J calls and clone size are those reported in that table. Among fewer than 600,000 clones listed, approximately 89% were seen once. This sequence was found in a man aged 18 to 30 with COVID-19, enrolled during active disease. Material for sequencing was peripheral blood. The chain uses TRBV7-9 and TRBJ2-2; D is possibly TRBD2 (6 bases). The CDR3 bases are TGTGCCAGCAGCTCGAGGGGAGGTGGGGACACCGGGGAGCTGTTTTTT. This gives the protein CASSSRGGGDTGELFF.